This entry lists 30 T cell receptor beta chains sequenced from one sample in a study of blood T cell repertoires in COVID-19. Assay: immunoSEQ multiplex PCR; the TCRdb copy retains only in-frame clones and omits some. The data hold roughly 200,000 clones, with 80% to 85% observed a single time. The sample consisted of peripheral blood. The receptor set was obtained from a human donor in a cohort sampled during active COVID-19.

The V gene is TRBV5-1, the J gene TRBJ2-5; 12 bases are a match to TRBD2. Trimming cost V 0 bases and J 2 bases; bases outside gene matches: 5. CDR3 size: 17 residues. Germline V gives CDR1 SGHRS, CDR2 YFSETQ. CDR3 in amino acids: CASSLAQLAGGQETQYF. For the CDR3, the DNA is TGCGCCAGCAGCTTGGCCCAGCTAGCGGGAGGGCAAGAGACCCAGTACTTC.

This rearrangement joins TRBV5-4 to TRBJ2-5; weak D call: TRBD1 (7 bases). Looked up from germline, CDR1 is SGHNT and CDR2 is YYREEE (reference sequence). The CDR3 loop spans 16 amino acids. The V end lost 0 bases, the J end lost 5 bases, and 17 bases lay between the germline ends. As DNA, the CDR3 is TGTGCCAGCAGCTTGGTTGCACAGGGGCGGGATGAGACCCAGTACTTC. Protein: CASSLVAQGRDETQYF.

The chain employs TRBV5-4 and TRBJ2-2, with a tentative D call TRBD2 (5 bases). The CDR3 runs 13 residues. V was shortened by 1 base and J by 7 bases, with 8 bases between the two germline ends. The germline CDR1 and CDR2 sequences are SGHNT and YYREEE (reference sequence). The chain's CDR3 is CASSLSRGGELFF. Here the CDR3 DNA reads TGTGCCAGCAGCTTGTCCCGGGGCGGGGAGCTGTTTTTT.

The chain combines TRBV5-8 with TRBJ1-6; D remains unclear. This CDR3 is 11 amino acids long. Germline CDR1 reads SGHTS; CDR2 reads YDEGEE. V lost 2 bases and J lost 11, with 5 bases in between. CDR3 coding DNA: TGTGCCAGCAGCTTCATCCCACCCCTCCACTTT. As protein: CASSFIPPLHF.

The rearrangement joins TRBV5-1 to TRBJ2-5, with a weak D call TRBD2 (7 bases). Trimming cost V 2 bases and J 1 base, with 12 bases left between them. The CDR3 runs 15 residues. Germline V CDR1 and CDR2: SGHRS, YFSETQ. In nucleotides, the CDR3 is TGCGCCAGCAGCTTATTGGCGGGGGCCCAAGAGACCCAGTACTTC. This codes for CASSLLAGAQETQYF.

CDR3 sequence (DNA): TGTGCCAGCAGTTTGGCGGGCCTAGGGAACGAGCAGTACTTC. Residues: CASSLAGLGNEQYF. This chain uses TRBV28 with TRBJ2-7, with D possibly being TRBD2 (5 bases). This CDR3 is built from 14 residues. Germline values: CDR1 MDHEN, CDR2 SYDVKM. Between the trimmed V and J ends, which lost 3 bases and 5 bases, there was a span of 14 bases.

This chain links TRBV5-1 with TRBJ1-2; TRBD1 might be the D (6 bases). Germline-derived CDR1 and CDR2 are SGHRS and YFSETQ. The CDR3 contains 16 residues. The V and J ends lost 0 bases and 4 bases respectively, with 16 bases between them. The CDR3 coding sequence is TGCGCCAGCAGCTTGGGCTTGACAGGCGGAATCTATGGCTACACCTTC. This codes for CASSLGLTGGIYGYTF.

This clone was counted once. This rearrangement joins TRBV6-6 to TRBJ1-1, with TRBD1 matching 7 bases. CDR3 size: 13 residues. The J segment lost 0 bases and the V segment lost 5 bases, leaving 0 bases of the junction unmatched. The germline CDR1 and CDR2 sequences are MNHNY and SVGAGI (reference sequence). In nucleotides, the CDR3 is TGTGCCAGCAGTACAGGGGTGAACACTGAAGCTTTCTTT. As protein: CASSTGVNTEAFF.

The chain carries TRBV7-6 and TRBJ2-7; a weak D match, TRBD1 (5 bases). The CDR3 covers 15 residues. The V gene's germline CDR1 is SGHVS and CDR2 FNYEAQ. V shed 2 bases and J shed 5 bases, with 16 bases lying between them. The CDR3 coding sequence is TGTGCCAGCAGCTTAATTGCAGGGAATCCCCACGAGCAGTACTTC. Translation: CASSLIAGNPHEQYF.

The count of this clone is one. The rearrangement joins TRBV24-1 to TRBJ1-5; 7 positions agree with TRBD1. The CDR3 consists of 16 residues. The junction had 4 bases not matched to a gene; V was cut back by 2 bases and J by 1 base. Germline values: CDR1 KGHDR, CDR2 SFDVKD. The CDR3 DNA is TGTGCCACCAGTGATTCACAGGGGATGAGCAATCAGCCCCAGCATTTT. It codes for CATSDSQGMSNQPQHF.

The chain joins TRBV9 to TRBJ1-2; TRBD1 is a possible D gene (6 bases). Between the trimmed V and J ends, which lost 3 bases and 7 bases, there was a span of 22 bases. Germline CDR1 and CDR2: SGDLS and YYNGEE. The CDR3 has 16 amino acids. In DNA, the CDR3 is TGTGCCAGCAGCGCTCCCCGGGGGGGCCAGGGGAGTGGCTACACCTTC. Protein product: CASSAPRGGQGSGYTF.

V usage is TRBV30 and J usage is TRBJ1-1; D is undetermined. Germline CDR1 GTSNPN, CDR2 SVGIG (reference sequence). V was pared by 3 bases and J by 4 bases, with 12 bases between. The CDR3 is 13 residues long. The CDR3 DNA follows: TGTGCCTGGAGCGAGGGATATAGCACTGAAGCTTTCTTT. Its protein product is CAWSEGYSTEAFF.

The J gene is TRBJ1-6, the V gene TRBV27; 8 positions agree with TRBD1. The CDR3 totals 14 residues. Germline CDR1 and CDR2: MNHEY and SMNVEV (reference sequence). The ends lost 2 bases at V and 6 bases at J; junction bases unmatched: 0. CDR3 sequence (DNA): TGTGCCAGCAGTTTACAGGGGGCTAATTCACCCCTCCACTTT. This gives the protein CASSLQGANSPLHF.

The CDR3: CASRTRRGVIQETQYF. CDR3 nucleotides: TGTGCCAGCAGGACTCGCAGGGGGGTCATCCAAGAGACCCAGTACTTC. V and J are TRBV2 and TRBJ2-5, with D possibly TRBD1 on 7 matching bases. Germline CDR1 reads SNHLY; CDR2 reads FYNNEI. This CDR3 is 16 amino acids long. V was clipped by 6 bases and J by 1 base, with 18 bases between them.

In this sample, this clone turned up once. This chain links TRBV7-9 with TRBJ2-7; unclear D gene. The CDR3 is 12 residues long. Trimming shortened V by 5 bases and J by 2 bases, and 7 bases separated the two germline ends. Germline CDR1 and CDR2: SEHNR and FQNEAQ (reference sequence). CDR3 sequence: CASSPGAYEQYF. DNA for the CDR3: TGTGCCAGCAGCCCAGGCGCCTACGAGCAGTACTTC.

The chain is built from TRBV11-2 and TRBJ2-7; D gene uncertain. V lost 4 bases to trimming and J lost 3 bases, with 10 bases between them. The CDR3 contains 13 residues. The germline V gene has CDR1 SGHAT and CDR2 FQNNGV. CDR3 in amino acids: CASSSYHFYEQYF. CDR3 in DNA: TGTGCCAGCAGCTCGTATCACTTCTACGAGCAGTACTTC.

This clone was detected once. This chain joins TRBV6-5 and TRBJ1-4, with TRBD1 identical over 8 bases. CDR1 and CDR2 (germline): MNHEY, SVGAGI. V shed 9 bases, J shed 5 bases, and the junction held 2 bases outside the gene matches. The CDR3 runs to 12 residues. The CDR3 nucleotides are TGTGCCAGTCGACAGGGGAATGAAAAACTGTTTTTT. Its translation: CASRQGNEKLFF.

The V gene is TRBV5-1, the J gene TRBJ1-5; D possibly corresponds to TRBD1 (5 bases). The CDR3 covers 15 residues. Germline loops: CDR1 SGHRS, CDR2 YFSETQ. The germline V and J ends were trimmed by 0 bases and 3 bases, with 10 bases remaining between them. The DNA for the CDR3 is TGCGCCAGCAGCTTGGAAGGGGCGACCAATCAGCCCCAGCATTTT. This sequence encodes CASSLEGATNQPQHF. Using reference TRBV5-1 and TRBJ1-5 for the parts outside the CDR3, the full variable domain is KAGVTQTPRYLIKTRGQQVTLSCSPISGHRSVSWYQQTPGQGLQFLFEYFSETQRNKGNFPGRFSGRQFSNSRSEMNVSTLELGDSALYLCASSLEGATNQPQHFGDGTRLSIL.

This rearrangement joins TRBV18 to TRBJ2-7; 8 nucleotides match TRBD1. The germline CDR1 and CDR2 sequences are KGHSH and LQKENI. The J segment lost 1 base and the V segment lost 5 bases, leaving 1 base of the junction unmatched. The CDR3 consists of 13 residues. In DNA, the CDR3 is TGTGCCAGCTCAAGGGACAGGTCCTACGAGCAGTACGTC. Translation gives CASSRDRSYEQYV.

This clone was observed at least ten times. The chain employs TRBV15 and TRBJ2-6; D unresolved. The length of the CDR3 is 16 residues. V lost 0 bases, J lost 1 base, and 7 bases lay in between. Germline V CDR1 and CDR2: LNHNV, YYDKDF (reference sequence). CDR3 nucleotides: TGTGCCACCAGCAGAGATATCGCGTCTGGGGCCAACGTCCTGACTTTC. It is translated as CATSRDIASGANVLTF.

The V call is TRBV18, the J call TRBJ1-1; TRBD1 might be the D (6 bases). Trimming left V 6 bases short and J 2 bases short, with 13 bases between. The CDR3 is made up of 14 amino acids. The germline CDR1 and CDR2 sequences are KGHSH and LQKENI. The CDR3 bases are TGTGCCAGCTCGTCTGGACAGACTAACACTGAAGCTTTCTTT. It codes for CASSSGQTNTEAFF.

The gene calls are TRBV28 and TRBJ1-1, with D uncertain. CDR1 and CDR2 from the germline V gene are MDHEN and SYDVKM. Deletions cut 3 bases from V and 4 bases from J, with 9 bases between. The CDR3 is made up of 13 amino acids. CDR3 DNA: TGTGCCAGCAGTTTGGGAGGACGCACTGAAGCTTTCTTT. Amino acids: CASSLGGRTEAFF.

The chain recombines TRBV6-4 with TRBJ2-4, with 10 bases lining up with TRBD2. CDR3 length: 18 residues. The V segment lost 2 bases and the J segment 3 bases; nucleotides outside the gene matches: 10. CDR1 is MRHNA, CDR2 SNTAGT, per germline. The CDR3 DNA sequence: TGTGCCAGCAGTGACACTCCCTGGACTAGCGGTCACAAAAACATTCAGTACTTC. Protein product: CASSDTPWTSGHKNIQYF.

The rearrangement joins TRBV11-2 to TRBJ2-7; perhaps TRBD1 as D (6 bases). The length of the CDR3 is 13 residues. Germline CDR1 reads SGHAT; CDR2 reads FQNNGV. Trimming removed 5 bases at V and 3 bases at J, with 11 bases between. The CDR3 DNA reads as TGTGCCAGCAGCGGTACAGGGAACTACGAGCAGTACGTC. This sequence encodes CASSGTGNYEQYV.

J is TRBJ2-3 and V is TRBV29-1, with TRBD1 matching over 7 bases. Germline CDR1 SQVTM, CDR2 ANQGSEA. V was pared by 5 bases and J by 5 bases, with 7 bases of the junction left unmatched. CDR3 length equals 13 residues. The CDR3 protein is CSVKGQAKDTQYF. CDR3 coding DNA: TGCAGCGTTAAAGGACAGGCCAAAGATACGCAGTATTTT.

V usage is TRBV7-2 and J usage is TRBJ1-1; the match to TRBD1 covers 7 bases. Germline CDR1 reads SGHTA; CDR2 reads FQGNSA. V gave up 5 bases and J gave up 4 bases; unmatched junction bases: 13. This CDR3 is 16 amino acids long. The CDR3 region is CASSAARDSQFTEAFF. The CDR3 bases are TGTGCCAGCAGCGCAGCACGGGACAGTCAGTTCACTGAAGCTTTCTTT.

The chain's CDR3 is CASSPRGLAGYYNEQFF. In DNA form, the CDR3 reads TGTGCCAGCAGCCCTAGGGGACTAGCGGGGTACTACAATGAGCAGTTCTTC. This chain links TRBV6-2 or TRBV6-3 with TRBJ2-1; TRBD2 matches at 13 bases. V lost 6 bases, J lost 3 bases, and 8 bases stayed unmatched. Germline-derived CDR1 and CDR2 are MNHEY and SVGEGT. The CDR3 length is 17 residues.

The rearrangement links TRBV7-2 to TRBJ2-2, with 9 bases fitting TRBD2. Per germline, CDR1 SGHTA and CDR2 FQGNSA. This CDR3 region has 16 residues. The V segment lost 2 bases and the J segment 7 bases; nucleotides outside the gene matches: 8. CDR3 in DNA: TGTGCCAGCAGCTTACTGGGACTAGCCTTCGGCGGGGAGCTGTTTTTT. This sequence encodes CASSLLGLAFGGELFF.

The chain has TRBV28 and TRBJ2-7; a weak D match, TRBD1 (6 bases). Germline lookup yields CDR1 MDHEN and CDR2 SYDVKM. The CDR3 consists of 12 residues. Trimming left V 6 bases short and J 10 bases short, with 16 bases between. The CDR3 is CASSLPRGPQYF. CDR3 in DNA: TGTGCCAGCAGCCTCCCCAGGGGCCCACAGTACTTC.

The rearrangement joins TRBV5-6 to TRBJ2-1; 8 bases map to TRBD1. Germline V gene sequence: CDR1 SGHDT, CDR2 YYEEEE. Trimming cost V 2 bases and J 8 bases; bases outside gene matches: 12. The CDR3 spans 16 residues. In DNA form, the CDR3 reads TGTGCCAGCAGCTTTCTAGCGACAGGGGAATTCCATGAGCAGTTCTTC. This codes for CASSFLATGEFHEQFF.